Each of the 17 T cell receptor beta chains below was sequenced from the same sample in a study of vaccination effects on CD4 cells after COVID-19. Ahead of sequencing, the ViraFEST assay grew antigen-specific CD4+ T cells using viral peptide pools. CD4+ T cell isolation took place after less than 13 days of culture. By PCR, the person was confirmed to have had SARS-CoV-2 infection between March and December 2020. Their antigens are not known. TCRdb's copy holds only in-frame clones and misses some; the assay was immunoSEQ multiplex PCR. The sample lists 35,000 to 45,000 clones, approximately 70% seen once, with roughly 33% in the top ten. The sample here was CD4+ T cells from PBMCs cultured with a peptide pool, taken before COVID-19 vaccination. The receptors come from a human donor who had a prior SARS-CoV-2 infection.

This clone appeared once. This chain connects TRBV3-1 (or the pseudogene TRBV3-2) to TRBJ1-2; TRBD1 is a possible D gene (6 bases). The ends were cut back, 4 bases at V and 2 bases at J, with 8 bases in the middle. Germline-derived CDR1 and CDR2 are LGHDT and YNNKEL (reference sequence). The CDR3 is 13 amino acids. The CDR3 nucleotides read TGTGCCAGCAGCCCGACAGGAAACTATGGCTACACCTTC. This gives the protein CASSPTGNYGYTF.

V and J are TRBV6-1 and TRBJ2-7, with a tentative D call TRBD1 (6 bases). The CDR3 runs 13 residues. The V gene lost 11 bases and the J gene lost 2 bases, with 16 bases spanning the gap. Germline V gene lookup returns CDR1 MNHNS and CDR2 SASEGT. CDR3 coding DNA: TGTGCCGGATCAACAGGGAACCCCTACGAGCAGTACTTC. Translated: CAGSTGNPYEQYF.

V usage is TRBV29-1 and J usage is TRBJ1-1; 7 bases are a match to TRBD1. From germline, CDR1 is SQVTM and CDR2 ANQGSEA. The CDR3 contains 14 residues. V lost 1 base and J lost 6; bases outside the gene matches: 8. CDR3 residues: CSVEAAQGVSEAFF. For the CDR3, the DNA is TGCAGCGTTGAAGCTGCCCAGGGGGTCTCTGAAGCTTTCTTT.

V gene TRBV18 combines with J gene TRBJ2-5; tentatively, D is TRBD1 (6 bases). The CDR3 runs 13 residues. Between the trimmed V and J ends, which lost 2 bases and 5 bases, there was a span of 9 bases. Germline V CDR1 and CDR2: KGHSH, LQKENI. CDR3 sequence reads: CASSPGGEETQYF. Here the CDR3 DNA reads TGTGCCAGCTCACCAGGGGGCGAGGAGACCCAGTACTTC.

This rearrangement joins TRBV18 to TRBJ2-4; D is unclear. V lost 6 bases to trimming and J lost 1 base, with 7 bases between them. The germline gives CDR1 KGHSH, CDR2 LQKENI. The CDR3 covers 13 residues. CDR3 loop: CASSVLAKNIQYF. For the CDR3, the DNA is TGTGCCAGCTCGGTTTTGGCCAAAAACATTCAGTACTTC.

This clone has only a few counts. The V call is TRBV19, the J call TRBJ2-7, with D tentatively TRBD2 (7 bases). This CDR3 spans 14 amino acids. Germline V gene lookup returns CDR1 LNHDA and CDR2 SQIVND (reference sequence). The V and J ends lost 4 bases and 7 bases respectively, with 17 bases between them. CDR3 in DNA: TGTGCCAGTAGTACCGGCGCGGGGGCGCGGGAGCAGTACTTC. It encodes CASSTGAGAREQYF.

This clone has just a few counts. This sequence joins TRBV11-2 and TRBJ2-1; D unresolved. CDR1 is SGHAT, CDR2 FQNNGV, per germline. The V and J ends lost 2 bases and 4 bases respectively, with 6 bases between them. The CDR3 is 13 residues long. The CDR3 bases are TGTGCCAGCAGCTTATGGGGATACAATGAGCAGTTCTTC. The encoded protein is CASSLWGYNEQFF.

The chain recombines TRBV7-2 with TRBJ1-4; the D gene is possibly TRBD1 (5 bases). The CDR3 consists of 14 residues. Trimming removed 2 bases from V and 4 bases from J, with 8 bases in between. Per germline, CDR1 SGHTA and CDR2 FQGNSA. This CDR3 is CASSLRQGNEKLFF. As DNA, the CDR3 is TGTGCCAGCAGCTTAAGGCAGGGTAATGAAAAACTGTTTTTT.

The CDR3 DNA sequence: TGTGCCAGTAGTATAGATCACAGGACAGGGGCCCTTAGCAATCAGCCCCAGCATTTT. Its protein product is CASSIDHRTGALSNQPQHF. V usage is TRBV19 and J usage is TRBJ1-5; 9 bases line up with TRBD1. The CDR3 contains 19 residues. V lost 0 bases, J lost 0 bases, and 9 bases stayed unmatched. The V gene's germline CDR1 is LNHDA and CDR2 SQIVND (reference sequence).

The genes are TRBV28 and TRBJ2-3; D may correspond to TRBD1 or TRBD2 (7 bases each). V was pared by 2 bases and J by 0 bases, with 27 bases between. Germline CDR1 is MDHEN and CDR2 is SYDVKM. This CDR3 is 21 amino acids long. CDR3 protein: CASSLGRDRLTSRASTDTQYF. In nucleotides, the CDR3 is TGTGCCAGCAGTTTAGGGAGGGACAGACTAACGTCTCGGGCGAGCACAGATACGCAGTATTTT.

CDR3 sequence: CASSEGDSYEQYF. The CDR3 DNA reads TGTGCCAGCAGTGAAGGGGATTCCTACGAGCAGTACTTC. V is TRBV2 and J is TRBJ2-7; unclear D gene. The CDR3 runs 13 residues. Per germline, CDR1 SNHLY and CDR2 FYNNEI. The V gene lost 1 base and the J gene lost 1 base, with 5 bases spanning the gap.

The chain recombines TRBV6-2 or TRBV6-3 with TRBJ2-6; TRBD1 aligns across 8 bases. Germline V gives CDR1 MNHEY, CDR2 SVGEGT. The CDR3 has 18 residues. The junction had 9 bases not matched to a gene; V was cut back by 5 bases and J by 0 bases. Written as DNA, the CDR3 is TGTGCCAGCAGTCACCAGGGGGCGAGTCGCTCTGGGGCCAACGTCCTGACTTTC. It yields the protein CASSHQGASRSGANVLTF.

This rearrangement joins TRBV2 to TRBJ2-1, with 7 bases aligning to TRBD1. CDR3 length equals 15 residues. Germline values: CDR1 SNHLY, CDR2 FYNNEI. Trimming removed 6 bases from V and 8 bases from J; junction bases left unmatched: 13. For the CDR3, the DNA is TGTGCCAGCAGCGAAAACAGGGGCGGTAGCGATGAGCAGTTCTTC. It is translated as CASSENRGGSDEQFF.

J is TRBJ2-5 and V is TRBV20-1; no definite D call. The V gene lost 7 bases and the J gene lost 1 base, with 7 bases spanning the gap. The germline gives CDR1 DFQATT, CDR2 SNEGSKA (reference sequence). The CDR3 is 11 amino acids. The CDR3 loop reads CSVGSQETQYF. The CDR3 nucleotides read TGCAGTGTCGGAAGCCAAGAGACCCAGTACTTC.

The chain recombines TRBV5-6 with TRBJ1-2; D perhaps matches TRBD1 (5 bases). Between the trimmed V and J ends, which lost 0 bases and 3 bases, there was a span of 15 bases. The CDR3 covers 16 residues. Germline V lookup: CDR1 SGHDT, CDR2 YYEEEE. CDR3 nucleotides: TGTGCCAGCAGCTTGGTGGGGGGGAATTTGGACTATGGCTACACCTTC. Its protein is CASSLVGGNLDYGYTF.

V gene TRBV6-6 combines with J gene TRBJ2-1; D gene unclear. The V gene lost 8 bases and the J gene lost 5 bases, with 13 bases spanning the gap. The CDR3 consists of 13 residues. The germline CDR1 and CDR2 sequences are MNHNY and SVGAGI (reference sequence). This chain's CDR3 is CASRIGPHNEQFF. The CDR3 bases are TGTGCCAGCCGGATCGGGCCGCACAATGAGCAGTTCTTC.

The chain combines TRBV28 with TRBJ1-3; D is undetermined. V lost 9 bases, J lost 0 bases, and 18 bases lay in between. The CDR3 runs 16 residues. CDR1 is MDHEN and CDR2 is SYDVKM in the germline V gene. The CDR3 DNA follows: TGTGCCAGTTCCCCTCTGAGCTCCCGCTCTGGAAACACCATATATTTT. The encoded protein is CASSPLSSRSGNTIYF.